This TCR beta chain was identified during a study of long-term antiretroviral therapy in people with HIV. The V gene's germline CDR1 is MGHRA and CDR2 YSYEKL. Trimming shortened V by 8 bases and J by 0 bases, and 9 bases separated the two germline ends. CDR3 size: 13 residues. Version v3.0 of the immunoSEQ assay was performed at survey level. This table comes from immunoSEQ multiplex PCR, and its TCRdb copy is limited to in-frame clones, with some not included. Altogether about 39,000 clones are present, roughly nine tenths being singletons, with the ten largest covering under 4.5%. The TCR was taken from a woman aged 45-60 years with HIV. The sample here was unsorted PBMCs, taken 1.2 years after starting antiretroviral therapy. The chain has TRBV4-1 and TRBJ2-3; D may be TRBD2 (5 bases). The CDR3 sequence is CASRRESTDTQYF. In DNA, the CDR3 is TGCGCCAGCCGACGGGAAAGCACAGATACGCAGTATTTT.